Each of the 15 T cell receptor beta chains below was sequenced from the same sample in a study of T-cell reconstitution after alpha-beta-depleted transplantation in children listed by TCRdb under 2016. Overall results and qualifications from the work: Over the following months the frequencies of hyperexpanded clones went down, and after one year T-cell counts and TCRbeta diversity were mostly credited to newly produced T cells.

The treatment or condition label, as the study defines it: allogeneic hematopoietic cell transplantation with graft depleted of TCRalphabeta T cells and CD19 B cells. The method behind the library was PCR. The sequencing machine was an Illumina HiSeq 2500. Molecular barcoding was employed in the preparation of TCR libraries, with unique molecular identifiers being used to normalize TCRbeta repertoire quantification. Clones were called with MiXCR by TCRdb after fastp trimmed the public reads at Q25, and only in-frame beta chains were retained. A single entry per CDR3 protein holds the most common genes and DNA from its merged rows. The sample table records some 300,000 distinct CDR3 sequences; roughly 8.2% of these occur just once. The ten largest clonotypes hold around 10% of the sample. These receptors have no identified antigens. The input for sequencing was peripheral blood, taken 360 days after TCRalphabeta/CD19-depleted stem cell transplant. The origin of the receptors is a female patient aged 2-9 years who had a stem cell transplant for Fanconi anemia, so the T cells may come from the graft donor.

V gene TRBV11-2 combines with J gene TRBJ1-6; D gene unclear. Germline V gene sequence: CDR1 SGHAT, CDR2 FQNNGV. This CDR3 region has 13 residues. Trimming stripped 8 bases from V and 8 bases from J, with 13 bases between. CDR3 sequence (DNA): TGTGCCAGCGCTGCGGAGGGTCATTCACCCCTCCACTTT. It encodes CASAAEGHSPLHF.

This clonotype was seen ten or more times. The rearrangement joins TRBV2 to TRBJ1-5; no reliable D call. The CDR3 is 14 amino acids. CDR1 and CDR2 from the germline V gene are SNHLY and FYNNEI. V lost 6 bases, J lost 4 bases, and 13 bases lay in between. The CDR3, as DNA: TGTGCCAGCAGCGGACGTATCCCTAATCAGCCCCAGCATTTT. Residues: CASSGRIPNQPQHF.

This clonotype was detected ten times or more. The chain has TRBV7-9 and TRBJ2-4; perhaps TRBD1 as D (5 bases). With 1 base removed from V and 10 bases from J, the gap between germline ends came to 14 bases. Germline V gene sequence: CDR1 SEHNR, CDR2 FQNEAQ (reference sequence). This CDR3 has 14 amino acids. CDR3 region: CASSLESQGPIQYF. CDR3 nucleotides: TGTGCCAGCAGCTTAGAGTCGCAGGGCCCTATTCAGTACTTC.

This clonotype was picked up many times. The chain employs TRBV29-1 and TRBJ2-2; the match to TRBD1 covers 8 bases. Germline lookup yields CDR1 SQVTM and CDR2 ANQGSEA. The CDR3 has 13 amino acids. J was trimmed by 8 bases and V by 3 bases; bases with no gene match: 5. CDR3 sequence: CSVDQGARGELFF. The CDR3 coding sequence is TGCAGCGTTGACCAGGGGGCTAGAGGGGAGCTGTTTTTT.

This clonotype was counted ten times or more. V is TRBV7-9 and J is TRBJ1-1, with D uncertain. This CDR3 has 13 amino acids. Germline V lookup: CDR1 SEHNR, CDR2 FQNEAQ (reference sequence). The germline V and J ends were trimmed by 4 bases and 7 bases, with 13 bases remaining between them. This CDR3 is CASSSSFDSEAFF. The DNA of the CDR3 is TGTGCCAGCAGCTCGAGCTTCGATAGTGAAGCTTTCTTT.

This clonotype was seen at least ten times. The CDR3 nucleotides read TGTGCCAGCAGCTTCGCGGGGATGTCCTACAATGAGCAGTTCTTC. This encodes CASSFAGMSYNEQFF. The genes are TRBV7-2 and TRBJ2-1, with D possibly matching TRBD2 (6 bases). Looked up from germline, CDR1 is SGHTA and CDR2 is FQGNSA. Trimming removed 3 bases from V and 1 base from J, with 10 bases in between. This CDR3 region has 15 residues.

Ten or more counts support this clonotype. The chain employs TRBV12-3 or TRBV12-4 and TRBJ1-2; TRBD1 agrees at 8 bases. The length of the CDR3 is 14 residues. The trim removed 4 bases at V and 8 bases at J, leaving 9 bases unmatched. In nucleotides, the CDR3 is TGTGCCAGCAGTTCCGGACAGGGCAGGGGCGGCTACACCTTC. It encodes CASSSGQGRGGYTF.

This clonotype showed up many times. The V call is TRBV20-1, the J call TRBJ2-1; tentatively, D is TRBD1 or TRBD2 (5 bases each). The germline V gene encodes CDR1 DFQATT and CDR2 SNEGSKA (reference sequence). V was trimmed by 0 bases and J by 6 bases, leaving 18 bases between them. The CDR3 is 16 amino acids. The CDR3 bases are TGCAGTGCTAGAGATAGAGGGACGACCGGCTTCAATGAGCAGTTCTTC. Translated: CSARDRGTTGFNEQFF.

This clonotype has at least ten counts. The chain carries TRBV25-1 and TRBJ2-3, with D possibly being TRBD1 (5 bases). CDR3 length: 11 amino acids. Trimming took off 6 bases at V and 8 bases at J, with 9 bases between the two ends. Germline V gene data show CDR1 as MGHDK and CDR2 as SYGVNS. Here the CDR3 DNA reads TGTGCCAGCAGGGGGCCGGGTACGCAGTATTTT. It is translated as CASRGPGTQYF. Full variable domain (rest looked up from reference TRBV25-1 and TRBJ2-3): EADIYQTPRYLVIGTGKKITLECSQTMGHDKMYWYQQDPGMELHLIHYSYGVNSTEKGDLSSESTVSRIRTEHFPLTLESARPSHTSQYLCASRGPGTQYFGPGTRLTVL.

As concerns this clonotype: An end of the junction does not agree with germline; a read error may underlie this. The rearrangement links TRBV5-5 to TRBJ1-1; the D is unclear. Germline CDR1 SGHKS, CDR2 YYEKEE (reference sequence). The CDR3 totals 12 residues. CDR3 sequence reads: CASTLGWTEAFF. The CDR3 region has the DNA TGTGCCAGCACCTTGGGGTGGACTGAAGCTTTCTTT.

This clonotype has just a few counts. V gene TRBV5-6 combines with J gene TRBJ2-2, with D possibly being TRBD1 (6 bases). Trimming took 4 bases from V and 5 from J, leaving 15 bases between them. Germline V CDR1 and CDR2: SGHDT, YYEEEE. The CDR3 sequence is 15 residues long. CDR3 nucleotides: TGTGCCAGCAGCCGGGAAGGGGGTGATACCGGGGAGCTGTTTTTT. Its translation: CASSREGGDTGELFF.

There are a few counts of this clonotype. The chain joins TRBV28 to TRBJ2-7; 8 bases map to TRBD1. The V gene end was trimmed by 4 bases and the J gene end by 0 bases; junction bases not matched to a gene: 8. The CDR3 sequence is 16 residues long. Germline loops: CDR1 MDHEN, CDR2 SYDVKM. CDR3 coding DNA: TGTGCCAGCAGTTCTACCGGGACAGGCTTCTCCTACGAGCAGTACGTC. Translating it yields CASSSTGTGFSYEQYV.

The rearrangement uses TRBV7-9 and TRBJ1-4; TRBD1 might be the D (6 bases). Germline V gene data show CDR1 as SEHNR and CDR2 as FQNEAQ (reference sequence). V gave up 5 bases and J gave up 0 bases, with 10 bases separating them. The CDR3 covers 15 residues. The CDR3 region has the DNA TGTGCCAGCAGCCCAAGGGGGACAACTAATGAAAAACTGTTTTTT. Protein sequence: CASSPRGTTNEKLFF.

This clonotype was detected ten times or more. This chain uses TRBV24-1 with TRBJ2-3; 8 bases agree with TRBD1. This CDR3 comprises 17 residues. CDR1 KGHDR and CDR2 SFDVKD come from the germline V gene. Trimming removed 2 bases from V and 6 bases from J; junction bases left unmatched: 12. The CDR3 DNA sequence: TGTGCCACCAGTGATTCTAGGGTTACGGGACAGGCGGATACGCAGTATTTT. Residues: CATSDSRVTGQADTQYF.

This clonotype was recorded a few times. The chain links TRBV3-1 to TRBJ1-4; D is unresolved. Trimming pared 0 bases from V and 8 bases from J, leaving 1 base between. Per germline, CDR1 LGHDT and CDR2 YNNKEL (reference sequence). CDR3 size: 11 residues. The CDR3 DNA is TGTGCCAGCAGCCAAGACGAAAAACTGTTTTTT. Translating it yields CASSQDEKLFF.